The next 15 T cell receptor beta chains were all read from a single sample in a study of blood T cell repertoires in COVID-19. Assay used: immunoSEQ multiplex PCR; TCRdb lists only in-frame clones, some missing. The table records around 170,000 clones, about nine tenths of them present only once. Sequenced sample: peripheral blood. The receptors were sampled from a woman aged 25 to 45 with acute or convalescent COVID-19.

This chain connects TRBV28 to TRBJ1-2, with 7 bases lining up with TRBD1. There are 15 residues in the CDR3. The V segment lost 6 bases and the J segment 1 base; nucleotides outside the gene matches: 8. CDR1 is MDHEN and CDR2 is SYDVKM in the germline V gene. CDR3 sequence reads: CASRPTGRRNYGYTF. CDR3 DNA sequence: TGTGCCAGCAGGCCGACAGGGAGACGTAACTATGGCTACACCTTC.

The V call is TRBV5-1, the J call TRBJ2-2; D might be TRBD1 (6 bases). V was trimmed by 4 bases and J by 0 bases, leaving 16 bases between them. Germline values: CDR1 SGHRS, CDR2 YFSETQ. There are 17 residues in the CDR3. CDR3: CASSRLTGTTNTGELFF. DNA of the CDR3: TGCGCCAGCAGCAGATTGACAGGCACCACGAACACCGGGGAGCTGTTTTTT.

V is TRBV30 and J is TRBJ1-5; D remains unclear. The CDR3 sequence is 13 residues long. V dropped 2 bases and J dropped 5 bases, with 10 bases sitting between them. The germline V gene encodes CDR1 GTSNPN and CDR2 SVGIG (reference sequence). In DNA, the CDR3 is TGTGCCTGGAGTATAGGGAGTCATCAGCCCCAGCATTTT. This gives the protein CAWSIGSHQPQHF. The whole variable domain, remainder taken from reference TRBV30 and TRBJ1-5, is SQTIHQWPATLVQPVGSPLSLECTVEGTSNPNLYWYRQAAGRGLQLLFYSVGIGQISSEVPQNLSASRPQDRQFILSSKKLLLSDSGFYLCAWSIGSHQPQHFGDGTRLSIL.

The chain is built from TRBV2 and TRBJ1-3; D is ambiguous. In germline, CDR1 is SNHLY, CDR2 FYNNEI. V was trimmed by 4 bases and J by 0 bases, leaving 7 bases between them. The CDR3 is 14 amino acids. CDR3 residues: CASSVGLSGNTIYF. CDR3 DNA: TGTGCCAGCAGTGTTGGGCTCTCTGGAAACACCATATATTTT.

The V and J genes are TRBV18 and TRBJ2-3; D is possibly TRBD2 (5 bases). The germline CDR1 and CDR2 sequences are KGHSH and LQKENI. Trimming took 0 bases from V and 6 from J, leaving 16 bases between them. The CDR3 runs to 16 residues. The CDR3 DNA sequence: TGTGCCAGCTCACCACCGAATTCGGGGATTGGGGATACGCAGTATTTT. Translating gives CASSPPNSGIGDTQYF.

This chain uses TRBV2 with TRBJ1-1; 8 bases align to TRBD1. The germline gives CDR1 SNHLY, CDR2 FYNNEI. V lost 7 bases, J lost 5 bases, and 6 bases stayed unmatched. The CDR3 loop spans 13 amino acids. The CDR3 loop is CASTSGGATEAFF. The CDR3 DNA reads as TGTGCCAGCACCTCAGGGGGCGCTACTGAAGCTTTCTTT. The entire variable domain, with the rest obtained from reference TRBV2 and TRBJ1-1, is as follows: EPEVTQTPSHQVTQMGQEVILRCVPISNHLYFYWYRQILGQKVEFLVSFYNNEISEKSEIFDDQFSVERPDGSNFTLKIRSTKLEDSAMYFCASTSGGATEAFFGQGTRLTVV.

This clone was found a few times. The V gene is TRBV7-9, the J gene TRBJ1-2, with a possible D match to TRBD1 (6 bases). Germline V gives CDR1 SEHNR, CDR2 FQNEAQ (reference sequence). V shed 6 bases and J shed 6 bases, with 14 bases lying between them. This CDR3 has 13 amino acids. CDR3 nucleotides: TGTGCCAGCAGAACGACAGGTTATAATGGCTACACCTTC. This gives the protein CASRTTGYNGYTF.

The CDR3 loop reads CASGNLAGNIQYF. The CDR3 DNA sequence: TGTGCCAGCGGAAACCTAGCGGGAAACATTCAGTACTTC. This chain links TRBV28 with TRBJ2-4; 8 nucleotides match TRBD2. With 8 bases clipped from V and 6 bases from J, the junction kept 6 bases outside the gene matches. Germline values: CDR1 MDHEN, CDR2 SYDVKM. The CDR3 runs to 13 residues. The whole variable domain, filled in from reference TRBV28 and TRBJ2-4, reads DVKVTQSSRYLVKRTGEKVFLECVQDMDHENMFWYRQDPGLGLRLIYFSYDVKMKEKGDIPEGYSVSREKKERFSLILESASTNQTSMYLCASGNLAGNIQYFGAGTRLSVL.

About this clone itself: One junction end does not reproduce the germline sequence, and a read error may be involved. CDR3 region: CASSIDTSGRAINIQYF. CDR3 nucleotide sequence: TGTGCCAGTAGTATCGACACTAGCGGGAGGGCCATAAACATTCAGTACTTC. The V gene is TRBV19, the J gene TRBJ2-4, with TRBD2 matching 13 bases. This CDR3 spans 17 amino acids. Germline CDR1 reads LNHDA; CDR2 reads SQIVND (reference sequence).

The rearrangement joins TRBV12-5 to TRBJ2-2; D is possibly TRBD2 (6 bases). CDR3 size: 12 residues. Trimming removed 8 bases at V and 4 bases at J, with 8 bases between. CDR1 LGHNT and CDR2 FRNRAP come from the germline V gene. This CDR3 reads CASLEGTGELFF. The CDR3 DNA reads TGTGCTAGTTTGGAGGGCACCGGGGAGCTGTTTTTT.

The chain combines TRBV27 with TRBJ1-4; the D gene is possibly TRBD1 (5 bases). Germline CDR1 reads MNHEY; CDR2 reads SMNVEV (reference sequence). Trimming removed 2 bases at V and 2 bases at J, with 6 bases between. This CDR3 is built from 14 residues. As DNA, the CDR3 is TGTGCCAGCAGTTTACGGGGGACTAATGAAAAACTGTTTTTT. Encoded protein: CASSLRGTNEKLFF.

This chain uses TRBV12-3 or TRBV12-4 with TRBJ2-1; D is perhaps TRBD2 (5 bases). V was cut by 3 bases and J by 10 bases, with 7 bases left in between. This CDR3 comprises 11 residues. The CDR3 here is CASSLGDEQFF. As DNA, the CDR3 is TGTGCCAGCAGTTTGGGAGACGAGCAGTTCTTC.

This clone occurred a few times. V is TRBV5-6 and J is TRBJ2-1; 10 bases agree with TRBD2. This CDR3 has 13 amino acids. From germline, CDR1 is SGHDT and CDR2 YYEEEE. Losses at the gene ends were 3 bases for V and 13 bases for J; bases not matched to a gene: 7. CDR3 DNA: TGTGCCAGCAGCTACCAACTAGCGGGACTACAGTTCTTC. This codes for CASSYQLAGLQFF. Drawing the rest from reference TRBV5-6 and TRBJ2-1, the complete variable domain is DAGVTQSPTHLIKTRGQQVTLRCSPKSGHDTVSWYQQALGQGPQFIFQYYEEEERQRGNFPDRFSGHQFPNYSSELNVNALLLGDSALYLCASSYQLAGLQFFGPGTRLTVL.

V and J are TRBV9 and TRBJ2-1, with 7 bases lining up with TRBD2. V was clipped by 0 bases and J by 4 bases; unmatched bases: 4. This CDR3 has 15 residues. Germline CDR1 is SGDLS and CDR2 is YYNGEE. CDR3 coding DNA: TGTGCCAGCAGCGTAGGTGGGGGGGGTTACAATGAGCAGTTCTTC. Translation gives CASSVGGGGYNEQFF.

This sequence joins TRBV9 and TRBJ1-2; 7 nucleotides agree with TRBD1. Germline CDR1 reads SGDLS; CDR2 reads YYNGEE. The CDR3 runs to 13 residues. V was clipped by 4 bases and J by 3 bases; unmatched bases: 3. CDR3 protein: CASSIRGDYGYTF. CDR3 nucleotide sequence: TGTGCCAGCAGCATCAGGGGGGACTATGGCTACACCTTC.